Shown below are 25 T cell receptor beta chains from a single sample sequenced in a study of blood T cell repertoires in COVID-19. Sequencing was performed with immunoSEQ multiplex PCR; in TCRdb, only in-frame clones are kept and a portion is missing. Of under 95,000 clones in the sample, roughly 87% are singletons; the top ten hold approximately 5%. Sequencing was done on a sample of peripheral blood. Receptor source: a woman of 80 years or more with acute or convalescent COVID-19.

The chain has TRBV6-5 and TRBJ1-5; TRBD1 agrees at 9 bases. With V trimmed by 4 bases and J by 7 bases, 8 bases remained unmatched. The CDR3 runs 15 residues. Germline V lookup: CDR1 MNHEY, CDR2 SVGAGI. CDR3 DNA sequence: TGTGCCAGCAGTTTCGGACAGGGGCTGGGGCAGCCCCAGCATTTT. Its translation: CASSFGQGLGQPQHF.

V usage is TRBV18 and J usage is TRBJ2-1; 9 bases are shared with TRBD2. The V gene end was trimmed by 4 bases and the J gene end by 4 bases; junction bases not matched to a gene: 11. The germline V gene has CDR1 KGHSH and CDR2 LQKENI. This CDR3 is built from 17 residues. The CDR3 reads CASSLKKTSGGYNEQFF. In DNA form, the CDR3 reads TGTGCCAGCTCACTGAAGAAGACTAGCGGAGGGTACAATGAGCAGTTCTTC.

This clone was recorded once. CDR3 sequence reads: CASSAHAQGASIKNYGYTF. Here the CDR3 DNA reads TGTGCCAGTAGCGCACACGCACAGGGGGCCTCGATTAAGAACTATGGCTACACCTTC. J is TRBJ1-2 and V is TRBV19; the match to TRBD1 covers 9 bases. The CDR3 is 19 residues long. The V segment lost 6 bases and the J segment 2 bases; nucleotides outside the gene matches: 19. Germline loops: CDR1 LNHDA, CDR2 SQIVND (reference sequence).

V usage is TRBV10-1 and J usage is TRBJ2-3; 10 bases match TRBD1. The CDR3 loop spans 16 amino acids. The trim removed 0 bases at V and 4 bases at J, leaving 4 bases unmatched. CDR1 WNHNN and CDR2 SYGVQD come from the germline V gene (reference sequence). The CDR3 bases are TGCGCCAGCAGTGAGTCTATGACAGGGGGCCCAGATACGCAGTATTTT. It codes for CASSESMTGGPDTQYF.

The chain carries TRBV7-9 and TRBJ2-1, with TRBD2 identical over 14 bases. This CDR3 spans 16 amino acids. The V gene end was trimmed by 3 bases and the J gene end by 7 bases; junction bases not matched to a gene: 5. The germline CDR1 and CDR2 sequences are SEHNR and FQNEAQ (reference sequence). The CDR3 reads CASSFPTSGRANEQFF. DNA for the CDR3: TGTGCCAGCAGCTTCCCGACTAGCGGGAGGGCAAATGAGCAGTTCTTC.

The chain combines TRBV5-6 with TRBJ2-7; D gene uncertain. V was shortened by 2 bases and J by 1 base, with 10 bases between the two germline ends. This CDR3 is built from 14 residues. CDR1 and CDR2 from the germline V gene are SGHDT and YYEEEE. DNA of the CDR3: TGTGCCAGCAGCTTAATCCACAGTTCCTACGAGCAGTACTTC. It specifies CASSLIHSSYEQYF.

The chain has TRBV24-1 and TRBJ2-7; 7 bases align to TRBD1. The CDR3 totals 17 residues. Germline values: CDR1 KGHDR, CDR2 SFDVKD. Germline trimming cut 1 base from V and 1 base from J; bases unmatched to any gene: 9. The CDR3 spells CATSDFPLDRPSYEQYF. The DNA for the CDR3 is TGTGCCACCAGTGATTTCCCCCTGGACAGGCCGTCCTACGAGCAGTACTTC.

The chain couples TRBV6-5 to TRBJ2-7; 8 bases map to TRBD1. The V gene end was trimmed by 2 bases and the J gene end by 3 bases; junction bases not matched to a gene: 9. The V gene's germline CDR1 is MNHEY and CDR2 SVGAGI. The CDR3 sequence is 16 residues long. The CDR3, as DNA: TGTGCCAGCAGTTACAGATCCGGGACAGGTCTCTACGAGCAGTACTTC. Translation: CASSYRSGTGLYEQYF.

This clone has only one observation. The chain is built from TRBV4-2 and TRBJ2-3; 10 bases agree with TRBD2. This CDR3 has 20 residues. V lost 0 bases to trimming and J lost 4 bases; unmatched junction nucleotides: 16. The V gene's germline CDR1 is LGHNA and CDR2 YNFKEQ. The CDR3 sequence is CASSQDGGGSGRALADTQYF. The CDR3 DNA follows: TGTGCCAGCAGCCAAGATGGGGGCGGGAGCGGGAGGGCCCTCGCAGATACGCAGTATTTT.

This chain connects TRBV3-1 (or the pseudogene TRBV3-2) to TRBJ2-1; D gene ambiguous. Germline CDR1 LGHDT, CDR2 YNNKEL (reference sequence). Trimming removed 2 bases from V and 3 bases from J, with 11 bases in between. This CDR3 comprises 15 residues. In nucleotides, the CDR3 is TGTGCCAGCAGCCAACGTCTCGCTAACTACAATGAGCAGTTCTTC. This gives the protein CASSQRLANYNEQFF.

The V and J genes are TRBV6-2 or TRBV6-3 and TRBJ1-5; D gene ambiguous. This CDR3 region has 15 residues. The V end was cut by 7 bases, the J end by 1 base, with 14 bases between. Germline CDR1 MNHEY, CDR2 SVGEGT. The chain's CDR3 is CASTPVARSNQPQHF. DNA of the CDR3: TGTGCCAGCACCCCCGTAGCGAGAAGCAATCAGCCCCAGCATTTT.

V usage is TRBV29-1 and J usage is TRBJ2-6, with D hard to call. This CDR3 is 14 amino acids long. V lost 7 bases and J lost 0, with 10 bases in between. Per germline, CDR1 SQVTM and CDR2 ANQGSEA. This CDR3 reads CSAKTISGANVLTF. The CDR3, as DNA: TGCAGCGCAAAGACAATCTCTGGGGCCAACGTCCTGACTTTC.

V and J are TRBV10-3 and TRBJ1-2; no clear D gene. Trimming shortened V by 0 bases and J by 1 base, and 6 bases separated the two germline ends. The length of the CDR3 is 14 residues. In germline, CDR1 is ENHRY, CDR2 SYGVKD. DNA of the CDR3: TGTGCCATCAGTGAGTCCCGGGTTAACTATGGCTACACCTTC. Translating gives CAISESRVNYGYTF.

The J gene is TRBJ2-1, the V gene TRBV5-1, with 11 bases lining up with TRBD2. This CDR3 contains 14 residues. V dropped 7 bases and J dropped 3; count of bases not matched to a gene: 3. In germline, CDR1 is SGHRS, CDR2 YFSETQ. The CDR3 DNA reads as TGCGCCAGCTATAGCGGGGGGGGCTACAATGAGCAGTTCTTC. It codes for CASYSGGGYNEQFF.

J is TRBJ2-5 and V is TRBV27; perhaps TRBD2 as D (5 bases). Germline lookup yields CDR1 MNHEY and CDR2 SMNVEV (reference sequence). The CDR3 contains 13 residues. Trimming took 3 bases from V and 4 from J, leaving 9 bases between them. Written as DNA, the CDR3 is TGTGCCAGCAGTTTCGGACTCCGAGAGACCCAGTACTTC. This translates into CASSFGLRETQYF.

This chain connects TRBV4-3 to TRBJ2-3; D possibly corresponds to TRBD1 (6 bases). There are 18 residues in the CDR3. Trimming stripped 0 bases from V and 3 bases from J, with 19 bases between. Germline V gene sequence: CDR1 LGHNA, CDR2 YSLEER. The CDR3 nucleotides read TGCGCCAGCAGCCAAGATTGGGTCCACCAGGGGCTGACAGATACGCAGTATTTT. Translation: CASSQDWVHQGLTDTQYF.

V usage is TRBV5-1 and J usage is TRBJ2-3, with 9 bases aligning to TRBD2. J lost 2 bases, V lost 0 bases, and 4 bases had no gene match. Germline V gives CDR1 SGHRS, CDR2 YFSETQ. The CDR3 runs 16 residues. The chain's CDR3 is CASSLGTSGSTDTQYF. CDR3 nucleotide sequence: TGCGCCAGCAGCTTGGGTACTAGCGGGTCCACAGATACGCAGTATTTT.

The rearrangement uses TRBV12-3 or TRBV12-4 and TRBJ2-2; D may be TRBD2 (7 bases). The ends were cut back, 6 bases at V and 5 bases at J, with 10 bases in the middle. The CDR3 totals 13 residues. CDR3 coding DNA: TGTGCCAGCAGAGGGGGGGGGACCGGGGAGCTGTTTTTT. It encodes CASRGGGTGELFF.

The J gene is TRBJ1-4, the V gene TRBV6-6, with D unresolved. Germline CDR1 reads MNHNY; CDR2 reads SVGAGI (reference sequence). The V gene lost 7 bases and the J gene lost 7 bases, with 13 bases spanning the gap. The CDR3 has 13 residues. The CDR3 sequence is CASTQVVPEKLFF. CDR3 in DNA: TGTGCCAGCACCCAGGTCGTACCTGAAAAACTGTTTTTT.

The chain couples TRBV28 to TRBJ1-2, with D hard to call. Between the trimmed V and J ends, which lost 2 bases and 7 bases, there was a span of 8 bases. CDR3 length equals 12 residues. Germline-derived CDR1 and CDR2 are MDHEN and SYDVKM. The chain's CDR3 is CASSLNLSGYTF. The CDR3 bases are TGTGCCAGCAGTTTAAATCTTAGTGGCTACACCTTC.

The chain joins TRBV2 to TRBJ1-5; D possibly corresponds to TRBD1 (6 bases). The CDR3 runs 15 residues. The V end lost 5 bases, the J end lost 2 bases, and 13 bases lay between the germline ends. In germline, CDR1 is SNHLY, CDR2 FYNNEI. This chain's CDR3 is CASSIQGGGNQPQHF. For the CDR3, the DNA is TGTGCCAGCAGTATACAGGGTGGGGGCAATCAGCCCCAGCATTTT.

The chain is built from TRBV6-5 and TRBJ2-1; 14 bases fit TRBD2. The V and J ends lost 11 bases and 12 bases, in that order; junction bases with no gene match: 6. This CDR3 is 12 amino acids long. From germline, CDR1 is MNHEY and CDR2 SVGAGI. The DNA for the CDR3 is TGTGCCGCGGGGACTAGCGGGAGTAGGCAGTTCTTC. This sequence encodes CAAGTSGSRQFF.

The chain couples TRBV3-1 (or the pseudogene TRBV3-2) to TRBJ1-2; 7 bases map to TRBD1. Trimming at V came to 4 bases and at J to 7 bases, leaving 6 bases not matched to a gene. Germline lookup yields CDR1 LGHDT and CDR2 YNNKEL (reference sequence). The length of the CDR3 is 13 residues. The CDR3 spells CASSPSGQFGYTF. The CDR3 DNA reads as TGTGCCAGCAGCCCGTCGGGACAGTTTGGCTACACCTTC.

The chain uses TRBV5-4 and TRBJ1-3; TRBD1 agrees at 10 bases. This CDR3 contains 14 residues. CDR1 and CDR2 from the germline V gene are SGHNT and YYREEE (reference sequence). Trimming at V came to 3 bases and at J to 7 bases, leaving 4 bases not matched to a gene. CDR3 sequence (DNA): TGTGCCAGCAGCTCAACGACAGGGGGCAACACCATATATTTT. Translated, it gives CASSSTTGGNTIYF.

CDR3 sequence reads: CAIRQDSNQPQHF. CDR3 coding DNA: TGTGCCATCAGACAGGACAGCAATCAGCCCCAGCATTTT. The rearrangement joins TRBV10-3 to TRBJ1-5, with D tentatively TRBD1 (5 bases). Per the germline V gene, CDR1 is ENHRY and CDR2 is SYGVKD. The CDR3 extends over 13 amino acids. V was cut by 6 bases and J by 1 base, with 7 bases left in between.